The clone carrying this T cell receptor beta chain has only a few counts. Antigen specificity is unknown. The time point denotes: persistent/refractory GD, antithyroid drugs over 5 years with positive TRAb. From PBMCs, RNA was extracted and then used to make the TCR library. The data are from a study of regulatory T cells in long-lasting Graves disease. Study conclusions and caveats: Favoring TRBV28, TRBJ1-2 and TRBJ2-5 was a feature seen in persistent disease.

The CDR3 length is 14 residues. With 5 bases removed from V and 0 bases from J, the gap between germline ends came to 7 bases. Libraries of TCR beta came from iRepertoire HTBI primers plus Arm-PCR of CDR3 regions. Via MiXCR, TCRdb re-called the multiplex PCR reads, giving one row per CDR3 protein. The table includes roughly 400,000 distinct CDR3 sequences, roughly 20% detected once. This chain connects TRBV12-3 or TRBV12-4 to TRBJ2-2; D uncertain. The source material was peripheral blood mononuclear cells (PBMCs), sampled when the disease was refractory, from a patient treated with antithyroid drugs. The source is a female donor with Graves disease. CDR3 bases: TGTGCCAGCAGTCTCCGCTCGAACACCGGGGAGCTGTTTTTT. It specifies CASSLRSNTGELFF.